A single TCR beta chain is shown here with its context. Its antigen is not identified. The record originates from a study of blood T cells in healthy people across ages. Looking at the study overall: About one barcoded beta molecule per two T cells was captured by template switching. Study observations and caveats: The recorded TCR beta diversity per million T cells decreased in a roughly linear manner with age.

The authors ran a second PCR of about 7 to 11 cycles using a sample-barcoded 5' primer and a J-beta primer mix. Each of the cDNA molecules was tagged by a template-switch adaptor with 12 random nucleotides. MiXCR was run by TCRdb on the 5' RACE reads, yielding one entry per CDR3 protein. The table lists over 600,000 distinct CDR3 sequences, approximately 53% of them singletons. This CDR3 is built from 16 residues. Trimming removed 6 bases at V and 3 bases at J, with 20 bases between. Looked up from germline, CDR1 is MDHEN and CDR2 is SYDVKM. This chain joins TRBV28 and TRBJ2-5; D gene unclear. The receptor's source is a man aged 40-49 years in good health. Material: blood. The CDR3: CASSQTTTEIKETQYF. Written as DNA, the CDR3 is TGTGCCAGCAGCCAAACAACTACAGAGATCAAAGAGACCCAGTACTTC.